This TCR beta chain was sequenced during a study of naive and memory T cell subsets. Whole-study findings and limits: Tuberculin site TCR excess was interpreted as type IV hypersensitivity infiltration. The RNA method is potentially sensitive to activation and differentiation changes. Far more TCRs reportedly came from tuberculin skin test site biopsies.

Amplification of ligated cDNA took four PCR rounds with SP2 and nested alpha and beta constant primers. TCRdb reprocessed the UMI-ligation and nested PCR reads with MiXCR, giving one entry per CDR3 protein. The sample lists more than 30,000 distinct CDR3 sequences, 9.5% to 11% occurring once. Germline V gene sequence: CDR1 ENHRY, CDR2 SYGVKD. This CDR3 contains 14 residues. V lost 3 bases and J lost 0, with 6 bases in between. This clonotype came up many times. Its target is not known. This sample's treatment: skin biopsy from PPD injection site in Mantoux-positive individual. TCR cDNA received a 3' ligated oligonucleotide that carried a UMI. Tuberculin skin test biopsies were taken where PPD was injected in Mantoux-positive people.

The starting material was skin, obtained from a tuberculin skin test site. This rearrangement joins TRBV10-3 to TRBJ1-3; D gene unclear. The source of this sequence is an adult in good health. The CDR3 sequence is CAISDTDSGNTIYF. Written as DNA, the CDR3 is TGTGCCATCAGTGACACGGACTCTGGAAACACCATATATTTT.